This T cell receptor (beta chain) comes out of a study of early stage breast cancer tumors. For the study at large: Of around 15 invasive breast tumors, around 13 were hormone receptor-positive, HER2-negative.

Method: immunoSEQ multiplex PCR; TCRdb's copy keeps in-frame clones and lacks some. In the table there are about 30,000 clones, under 75% of which are singletons. Trimming removed 2 bases from V and 7 bases from J; junction bases left unmatched: 4. Germline V lookup: CDR1 MDHEN, CDR2 SYDVKM. This CDR3 region has 13 residues. This sequence originates from a person in their fifties or sixties with breast cancer. The sample was blood. The chain has TRBV28 and TRBJ1-1; 7 bases are shared with TRBD1. Here the CDR3 DNA reads TGTGCCAGCAGTTTAGACGGGACAGATGAAGCTTTCTTT. This sequence encodes CASSLDGTDEAFF.